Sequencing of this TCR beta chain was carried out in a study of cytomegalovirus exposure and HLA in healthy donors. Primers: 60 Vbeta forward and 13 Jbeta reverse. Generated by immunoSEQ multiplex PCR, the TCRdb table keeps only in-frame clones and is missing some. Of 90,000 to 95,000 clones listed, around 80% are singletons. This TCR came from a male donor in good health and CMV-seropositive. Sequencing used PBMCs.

The chain's CDR3 is CESRAGPFYEQYF. The CDR3 nucleotides are TGTGAGTCCCGAGCAGGCCCCTTTTACGAGCAGTACTTC. The chain uses TRBV6-1 and TRBJ2-5; D unclear. The DNA matches TRBJ2-7 better at its end, which makes the J call doubtful. This CDR3 contains 13 residues. Germline CDR1 reads MNHNS; CDR2 reads SASEGT.